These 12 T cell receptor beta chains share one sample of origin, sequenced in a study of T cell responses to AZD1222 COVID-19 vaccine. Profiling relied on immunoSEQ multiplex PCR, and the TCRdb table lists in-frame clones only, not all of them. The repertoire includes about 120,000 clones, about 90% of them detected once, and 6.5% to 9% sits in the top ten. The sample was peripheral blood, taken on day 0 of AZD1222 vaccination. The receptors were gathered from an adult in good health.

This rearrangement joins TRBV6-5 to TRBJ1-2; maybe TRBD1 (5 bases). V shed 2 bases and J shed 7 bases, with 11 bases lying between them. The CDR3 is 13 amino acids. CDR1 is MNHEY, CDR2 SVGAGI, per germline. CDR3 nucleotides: TGTGCCAGCAGTTACGAGGGGTTGAGTGGCTACACCTTC. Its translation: CASSYEGLSGYTF.

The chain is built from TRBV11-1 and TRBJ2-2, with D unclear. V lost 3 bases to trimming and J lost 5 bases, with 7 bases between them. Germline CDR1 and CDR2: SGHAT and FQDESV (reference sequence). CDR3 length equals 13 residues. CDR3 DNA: TGTGCCAGCAGCTTCCAAAGGACCGGGGAGCTGTTTTTT. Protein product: CASSFQRTGELFF. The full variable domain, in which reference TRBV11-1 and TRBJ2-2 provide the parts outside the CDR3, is EAEVAQSPRYKITEKSQAVAFWCDPISGHATLYWYRQILGQGPELLVQFQDESVVDDSQLPKDRFSAERLKGVDSTLKIQPAELGDSAMYLCASSFQRTGELFFGEGSRLTVL.

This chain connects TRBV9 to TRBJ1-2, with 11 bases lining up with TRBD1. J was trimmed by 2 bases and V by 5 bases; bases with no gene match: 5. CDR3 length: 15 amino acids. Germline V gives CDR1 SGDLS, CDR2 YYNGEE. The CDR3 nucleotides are TGTGCCAGCAGTTTGGACAGGGGGCGGAACTATGGCTACACCTTC. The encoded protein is CASSLDRGRNYGYTF.

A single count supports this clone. This CDR3 is CASSRDSRVGELFF. The CDR3 coding sequence is TGTGCCAGCAGCCGGGACAGTCGGGTAGGGGAGCTGTTTTTT. The J gene is TRBJ2-2, the V gene TRBV9; 7 nucleotides line up with TRBD1. V was pared by 4 bases and J by 8 bases, with 8 bases of the junction left unmatched. CDR1 and CDR2 from the germline V gene are SGDLS and YYNGEE. The CDR3 spans 14 residues.

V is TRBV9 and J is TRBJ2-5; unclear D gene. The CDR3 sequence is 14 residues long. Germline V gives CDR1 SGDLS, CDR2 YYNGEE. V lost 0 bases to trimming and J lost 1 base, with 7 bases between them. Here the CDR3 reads CASSVAGSQETQYF. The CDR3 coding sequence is TGTGCCAGCAGCGTAGCTGGGTCCCAAGAGACCCAGTACTTC.

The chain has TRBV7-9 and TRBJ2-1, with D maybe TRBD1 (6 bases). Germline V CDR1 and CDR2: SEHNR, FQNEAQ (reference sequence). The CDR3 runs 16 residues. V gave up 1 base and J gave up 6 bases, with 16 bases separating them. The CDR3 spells CASSLDPRVRGNEQFF. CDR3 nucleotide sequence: TGTGCCAGCAGCTTAGACCCCCGTGTCAGGGGCAATGAGCAGTTCTTC. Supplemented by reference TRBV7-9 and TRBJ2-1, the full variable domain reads DTGVSQNPRHKITKRGQNVTFRCDPISEHNRLYWYRQTLGQGPEFLTYFQNEAQLEKSRLLSDRFSAERPKGSFSTLEIQRTEQGDSAMYLCASSLDPRVRGNEQFFGPGTRLTVL.

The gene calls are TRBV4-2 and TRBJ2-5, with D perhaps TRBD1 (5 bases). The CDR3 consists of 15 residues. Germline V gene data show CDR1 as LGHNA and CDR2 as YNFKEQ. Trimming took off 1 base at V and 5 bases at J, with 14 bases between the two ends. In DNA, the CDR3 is TGTGCCAGCAGCCAAGTCAGCAGGGTACTGGAGACCCAGTACTTC. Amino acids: CASSQVSRVLETQYF.

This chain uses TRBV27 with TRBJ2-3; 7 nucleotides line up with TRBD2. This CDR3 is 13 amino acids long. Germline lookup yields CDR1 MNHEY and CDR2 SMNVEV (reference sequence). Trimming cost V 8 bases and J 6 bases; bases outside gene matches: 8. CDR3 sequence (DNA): TGTGCCAGCGGGAGGGAACCTGGGGATACGCAGTATTTT. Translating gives CASGREPGDTQYF.

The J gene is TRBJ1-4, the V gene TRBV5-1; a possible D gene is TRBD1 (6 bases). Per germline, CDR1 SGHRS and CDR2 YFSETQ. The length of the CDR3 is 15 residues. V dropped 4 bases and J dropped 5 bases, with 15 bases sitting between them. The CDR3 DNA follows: TGCGCCAGCAGCCCCGGGGGCAGGGAGAATGAAAAACTGTTTTTT. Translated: CASSPGGRENEKLFF.

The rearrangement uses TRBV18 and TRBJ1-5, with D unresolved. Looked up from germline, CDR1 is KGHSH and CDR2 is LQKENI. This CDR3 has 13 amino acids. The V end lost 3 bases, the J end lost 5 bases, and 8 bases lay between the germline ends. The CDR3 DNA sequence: TGTGCCAGCTCACCCCGCGAAGATCAGCCCCAGCATTTT. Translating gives CASSPREDQPQHF.

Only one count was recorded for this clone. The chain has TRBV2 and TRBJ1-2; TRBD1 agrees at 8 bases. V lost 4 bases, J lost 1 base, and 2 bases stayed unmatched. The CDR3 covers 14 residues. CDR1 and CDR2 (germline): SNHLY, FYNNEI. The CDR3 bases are TGTGCCAGCAGTGGACAGGGGAATAACTATGGCTACACCTTC. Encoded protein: CASSGQGNNYGYTF.

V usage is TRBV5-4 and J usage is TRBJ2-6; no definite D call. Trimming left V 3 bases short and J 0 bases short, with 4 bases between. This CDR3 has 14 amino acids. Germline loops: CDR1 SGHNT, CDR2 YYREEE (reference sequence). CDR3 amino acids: CASSSGSGANVLTF. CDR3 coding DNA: TGTGCCAGCAGCTCAGGCTCTGGGGCCAACGTCCTGACTTTC.